This record looks at one TCR beta chain sequence and its context. The germline V gene has CDR1 SGHRS and CDR2 YFSETQ. This CDR3 spans 16 amino acids. V was clipped by 2 bases and J by 3 bases; unmatched bases: 7. The data were taken from a study of blood T cell repertoires in COVID-19. For the study at large: Acute and convalescent COVID-19 specimens originated in the United States, Italy and Spain.

The assay was immunoSEQ multiplex PCR, and TCRdb's table has in-frame clones only and misses some. This table has some 290,000 clones, approximately 87% appearing once. This clonotype was obtained from a man in his 60s who had recovered from COVID-19. Input material: peripheral blood. The chain recombines TRBV5-1 with TRBJ2-3, with TRBD2 matching over 9 bases. CDR3 nucleotides: TGCGCCAGCAGCTTCCGCGGGAGGGCCGTTACAGATACGCAGTATTTT. Residues: CASSFRGRAVTDTQYF. Looking up the rest from reference TRBV5-1 and TRBJ2-3 gives the full variable domain: KAGVTQTPRYLIKTRGQQVTLSCSPISGHRSVSWYQQTPGQGLQFLFEYFSETQRNKGNFPGRFSGRQFSNSRSEMNVSTLELGDSALYLCASSFRGRAVTDTQYFGPGTRLTVL.